One T cell receptor beta chain is described in this entry. The data are from a study of long-term antiretroviral therapy in people with HIV. Sequencing relied on immunoSEQ assay v3.0, run at survey level. Clones were sequenced by immunoSEQ multiplex PCR, and TCRdb holds only the in-frame ones, with some missing. The sample records under 30,000 clones, 70% to 90% being singletons. Germline V gives CDR1 MNHNY, CDR2 SVGAGI (reference sequence). This CDR3 contains 15 residues. Trimming took 0 bases from V and 4 from J; bases not matched to a gene: 2. This chain connects TRBV6-6 to TRBJ1-3; 8 nucleotides match TRBD1. The sequences come from unsorted PBMCs, collected 1.9 years after starting antiretroviral therapy. The receptor was derived from a young woman with HIV. The CDR3 loop is CASSYSTGAGNTIYF. CDR3 coding DNA: TGTGCCAGCAGTTACTCGACAGGGGCAGGAAACACCATATATTTT.